These 31 T cell receptor beta chains originate from one sample sequenced in a study of T-cell reconstitution after alpha-beta-depleted transplantation in children. Unique molecular identifiers were incorporated when the TCRbeta library was constructed. TCRdb independently ran MiXCR on the PCR reads; one entry per CDR3 protein. The profile shows roughly 66,000 distinct CDR3 sequences, roughly 4.5% of them singletons. This sample comprised PBMCs, mostly from graft donor cells, obtained 180 days after TCRalphabeta/CD19-depleted stem cell transplant. The receptors stem from a boy under three years old who had a stem cell transplant for acute myeloid leukemia, so the T cells may come from the graft donor.

This clonotype has ten or more counts. This chain uses TRBV5-4 with TRBJ1-6; 7 nucleotides line up with TRBD1. The germline gives CDR1 SGHNT, CDR2 YYREEE (reference sequence). Germline trimming cut 0 bases from V and 7 bases from J; bases unmatched to any gene: 16. This CDR3 contains 19 residues. CDR3 residues: CASSLAHYRGLAANSPLHF. The CDR3 nucleotides read TGTGCCAGCAGCTTGGCGCATTACAGGGGCCTTGCTGCCAATTCACCCCTCCACTTT.

This clonotype has a count of ten or more. The V call is TRBV20-1, the J call TRBJ2-7; D is possibly TRBD1 or TRBD2 (5 bases each). V dropped 0 bases and J dropped 3 bases, with 9 bases sitting between them. Germline loops: CDR1 DFQATT, CDR2 SNEGSKA (reference sequence). The CDR3 runs to 13 residues. As DNA, the CDR3 is TGCAGTGCTAGAGACGGGACGATCTACGAGCAGTACGTC. Translated, it gives CSARDGTIYEQYV.

This clonotype was seen repeatedly, ten times or more. CDR3 DNA sequence: TGTGCCAGCAGCTTAGGGGGTGAGAGGACGGGCTATGGCTACACCTTC. This encodes CASSLGGERTGYGYTF. V usage is TRBV7-6 and J usage is TRBJ1-2, with unresolved D. Germline V lookup: CDR1 SGHVS, CDR2 FNYEAQ. V was clipped by 1 base and J by 4 bases, with 16 bases between them. The CDR3 sequence is 16 residues long.

This clonotype was observed a single time. One base away lies a much larger clone, so this may be a sequencing read error. The chain couples TRBV12-3 or TRBV12-4 to TRBJ2-7; possible D gene TRBD2, 6 bases. The CDR3 covers 13 residues. The CDR3 DNA is TGTGCCAGCAGTCGCGGGGACTCCTACGACCAGTACTTC. Amino acids: CASSRGDSYDQYF.

The table lists this clonotype with many counts. The chain links TRBV13 to TRBJ2-4; perhaps TRBD1 as D (6 bases). The CDR3 covers 17 residues. Germline lookup yields CDR1 PRHDT and CDR2 FYEKMQ (reference sequence). V lost 4 bases and J lost 0, with 16 bases in between. CDR3 residues: CASSSSEDRPAKNIQYF. Here the CDR3 DNA reads TGTGCCAGCAGCTCCTCCGAGGACAGACCAGCCAAAAACATTCAGTACTTC.

Ten or more counts support this clonotype. V usage is TRBV4-3 and J usage is TRBJ2-7; TRBD1 might be the D (6 bases). CDR1 and CDR2 from the germline V gene are LGHNA and YSLEER. The CDR3 is made up of 14 amino acids. The V end was cut by 3 bases, the J end by 0 bases, with 9 bases between. CDR3 sequence (DNA): TGCGCCAGCAGCCAGGACAGTTCCTCCTACGAGCAGTACTTC. Its protein product is CASSQDSSSYEQYF.

This clonotype was observed at least ten times. The chain employs TRBV28 and TRBJ1-2; D not certain. From germline, CDR1 is MDHEN and CDR2 SYDVKM. V gave up 3 bases and J gave up 8 bases, with 10 bases separating them. The CDR3 spans 12 residues. The CDR3 DNA is TGTGCCAGCAGTTTGCTTTACGGAGGCTACACCTTC. It encodes CASSLLYGGYTF.

The table lists this clonotype with many counts. This chain uses TRBV27 with TRBJ2-7; 9 bases align to TRBD1. J was trimmed by 4 bases and V by 4 bases; bases with no gene match: 8. The CDR3 is made up of 15 amino acids. Germline CDR1 MNHEY, CDR2 SMNVEV (reference sequence). CDR3 in amino acids: CASSSPGTGKYEQYF. DNA of the CDR3: TGTGCCAGCAGTTCTCCCGGGACAGGGAAATACGAGCAGTACTTC.

The rearrangement links TRBV20-1 to TRBJ2-4; 9 nucleotides line up with TRBD1. Germline CDR1 reads DFQATT; CDR2 reads SNEGSKA (reference sequence). J gave up 2 bases and V 6 bases, and 8 bases lay outside the gene matches. The CDR3 is made up of 15 amino acids. CDR3 sequence: CSATDRGETKNIQYF. The CDR3, as DNA: TGCAGTGCAACGGACAGGGGTGAGACCAAAAACATTCAGTACTTC.

This clonotype has at least ten counts. The gene calls are TRBV12-3 or TRBV12-4 and TRBJ1-3; 7 bases line up with TRBD1. The CDR3 is 19 amino acids. The V segment lost 6 bases and the J segment 9 bases; nucleotides outside the gene matches: 26. The CDR3 DNA reads TGTGCCAGCAGCTCCAGCCGGGACAGAGGCGGACTCTGGATCGGCACCATATATTTT. Encoded protein: CASSSSRDRGGLWIGTIYF.

The chain carries TRBV19 and TRBJ2-2, with no clear D. This CDR3 spans 15 amino acids. V lost 3 bases, J lost 1 base, and 9 bases lay in between. Germline V CDR1 and CDR2: LNHDA, SQIVND (reference sequence). The CDR3 sequence: CASSIKAGNTGELFF. The CDR3 DNA follows: TGTGCCAGTAGTATTAAGGCAGGGAACACCGGGGAGCTGTTTTTT.

This clonotype was recorded many times. V usage is TRBV12-3 or TRBV12-4 and J usage is TRBJ2-3, with TRBD2 matching over 13 bases. The CDR3 length is 15 residues. Losses at the gene ends were 6 bases for V and 7 bases for J; bases not matched to a gene: 7. CDR3 in DNA: TGTGCCAGCAGCCTTACTAGCGGGGGGGCATATACGCAGTATTTT. This translates into CASSLTSGGAYTQYF.

This clonotype was seen repeatedly, ten times or more. The chain recombines TRBV12-3 or TRBV12-4 with TRBJ2-7; 7 bases fit TRBD1. Unmatched junction bases numbered 9, after V lost 4 bases and J lost 0 bases. The CDR3 contains 16 residues. The CDR3 region is CASSSRNRGYSYEQYF. CDR3 bases: TGTGCCAGCAGTTCTAGAAACAGGGGATACTCCTACGAGCAGTACTTC.

The chain has TRBV5-6 and TRBJ2-7; 8 positions match TRBD2. CDR1 is SGHDT, CDR2 YYEEEE, per germline. J was trimmed by 12 bases and V by 7 bases; bases with no gene match: 12. CDR3 size: 12 residues. The CDR3 is CASGPGGGRSYV. As DNA, the CDR3 is TGTGCCAGCGGCCCGGGGGGGGGCCGGTCGTACGTC.

This clonotype came up many times. In DNA form, the CDR3 reads TGTGCCAGCAGCCGGGACGGTAGCAATCAGCCCCAGCATTTT. Translating it yields CASSRDGSNQPQHF. The chain joins TRBV6-2 or TRBV6-3 to TRBJ1-5; D might be TRBD1 (5 bases). Trimming stripped 6 bases from V and 0 bases from J, with 9 bases between. This CDR3 has 14 amino acids. Germline loops: CDR1 MNHEY, CDR2 SVGEGT.

This clonotype has ten or more counts. V is TRBV15 and J is TRBJ2-2; 10 bases agree with TRBD2. The germline V gene encodes CDR1 LNHNV and CDR2 YYDKDF (reference sequence). Trimming removed 3 bases from V and 7 bases from J; junction bases left unmatched: 2. The CDR3 runs to 14 residues. As DNA, the CDR3 is TGTGCCACCAGCAGGAGCGGGGGGGGCGGGGAGCTGTTTTTT. Its protein product is CATSRSGGGGELFF.

This clonotype came up many times. This rearrangement joins TRBV12-3 or TRBV12-4 to TRBJ2-5, with D perhaps assigned TRBD1 or TRBD2 (5 bases each). This CDR3 is 15 amino acids long. Between the trimmed V and J ends, which lost 0 bases and 5 bases, there was a span of 13 bases. The CDR3 DNA follows: TGTGCCAGCAGTTTAGCGGGACCCATAAGGGAGACCCAGTACTTC. Residues: CASSLAGPIRETQYF.

This clonotype was found many times. This chain connects TRBV12-3 or TRBV12-4 to TRBJ1-6; D perhaps matches TRBD1 (6 bases). The CDR3 covers 15 residues. Trimming stripped 7 bases from V and 9 bases from J, with 19 bases between. The DNA of the CDR3 is TGTGCCAGCACCCTACAGGGATTACTGGCTTCACCCCTCCACTTT. It yields the protein CASTLQGLLASPLHF.

This clonotype was recorded many times. The chain joins TRBV18 to TRBJ2-7; D ambiguous. Germline CDR1 is KGHSH and CDR2 is LQKENI. The CDR3 is 9 residues long. With 11 bases removed from V and 4 bases from J, the gap between germline ends came to 6 bases. CDR3 DNA sequence: TGTGCCGGCCTATACGAGCAGTACGTC. Amino acid sequence: CAGLYEQYV.

This clonotype was observed many times. This rearrangement joins TRBV20-1 to TRBJ2-5; D is unclear. This CDR3 has 10 residues. Germline V gene lookup returns CDR1 DFQATT and CDR2 SNEGSKA (reference sequence). V was pared by 5 bases and J by 2 bases, with 3 bases between. The CDR3 sequence is CSAVQETQYF. CDR3 nucleotide sequence: TGCAGTGCTGTTCAAGAGACCCAGTACTTC.

This clonotype was seen at least ten times. The V and J genes are TRBV12-3 or TRBV12-4 and TRBJ2-3, with D possibly TRBD2 on 5 matching bases. The CDR3 runs 16 residues. With 5 bases removed from V and 1 base from J, the gap between germline ends came to 16 bases. The CDR3 region is CASSTNPSRGTDTQYF. The CDR3, as DNA: TGTGCCAGCAGTACCAACCCTAGCCGGGGCACAGATACGCAGTATTTT.

This clonotype appeared many times. This sequence joins TRBV19 and TRBJ1-5; tentatively, D is TRBD1 (5 bases). Germline V gene lookup returns CDR1 LNHDA and CDR2 SQIVND (reference sequence). The V and J ends lost 4 bases and 9 bases respectively, with 16 bases between them. The CDR3 sequence is 14 residues long. DNA of the CDR3: TGTGCCAGTAGTAGCCGGGACGGCCTATCGCCCCAGCATTTT. Translation: CASSSRDGLSPQHF. The full variable domain, in which reference TRBV19 and TRBJ1-5 provide the parts outside the CDR3, is DGGITQSPKYLFRKEGQNVTLSCEQNLNHDAMYWYRQDPGQGLRLIYYSQIVNDFQKGDIAEGYSVSREKKESFPLTVTSAQKNPTAFYLCASSSRDGLSPQHFGDGTRLSIL.

The chain recombines TRBV4-2 with TRBJ2-6; D unclear. The V end was cut by 10 bases, the J end by 4 bases, with 14 bases between. From germline, CDR1 is LGHNA and CDR2 YNFKEQ. The CDR3 spans 14 residues. CDR3 coding DNA: TGTGCCATCGGCCCTGGGCTCGGGGCCAACGTCCTGACTTTC. This sequence encodes CAIGPGLGANVLTF.

This clonotype has a count of ten or more. The chain employs TRBV5-5 and TRBJ2-2, with a weak D call TRBD2 (5 bases). Trimming stripped 2 bases from V and 6 bases from J, with 14 bases between. The length of the CDR3 is 15 residues. From germline, CDR1 is SGHKS and CDR2 YYEKEE (reference sequence). The CDR3 region has the DNA TGTGCCAGCAGCTTTGGGGTTAGGGAGTCCGGGGAGCTGTTTTTT. It codes for CASSFGVRESGELFF.

This clonotype showed up just a few times. This rearrangement joins TRBV10-2 to TRBJ1-4; D gene uncertain. Trimming cost V 2 bases and J 4 bases, with 11 bases left between them. Germline values: CDR1 WSHSY, CDR2 SAAADI. The CDR3 consists of 15 residues. DNA for the CDR3: TGCGCCAGCAGTGAGAGTCAGCTCAATAATGAAAAACTGTTTTTT. Translation gives CASSESQLNNEKLFF.

This clonotype was observed at least ten times. The chain carries TRBV4-3 and TRBJ2-1; no firm D call. This CDR3 region has 17 residues. V gave up 4 bases and J gave up 0 bases, with 16 bases separating them. Germline lookup yields CDR1 LGHNA and CDR2 YSLEER. The DNA of the CDR3 is TGCGCCAGCAGCCTACAGACCAGAATGAGCTCCTACAATGAGCAGTTCTTC. Protein sequence: CASSLQTRMSSYNEQFF.

This clonotype was observed at least ten times. The CDR3 DNA reads TGTGCCAGCAGTTTACACGGACAGGGGAAGAGACAGCCCCAGCATTTT. Protein product: CASSLHGQGKRQPQHF. The chain is built from TRBV28 and TRBJ1-5; 9 positions match TRBD1. J gave up 7 bases and V 2 bases, and 9 bases lay outside the gene matches. CDR3 size: 16 residues. The V gene's germline CDR1 is MDHEN and CDR2 SYDVKM. Supplemented by reference TRBV28 and TRBJ1-5, the full variable domain reads DVKVTQSSRYLVKRTGEKVFLECVQDMDHENMFWYRQDPGLGLRLIYFSYDVKMKEKGDIPEGYSVSREKKERFSLILESASTNQTSMYLCASSLHGQGKRQPQHFGDGTRLSIL.

This clonotype was counted many times. The gene calls are TRBV20-1 and TRBJ2-3, with 10 bases that match TRBD1. The CDR3 runs 14 residues. With 6 bases clipped from V and 3 bases from J, the junction kept 6 bases outside the gene matches. Germline CDR1 reads DFQATT; CDR2 reads SNEGSKA (reference sequence). This chain's CDR3 is CSADRGPETDTQYF. As DNA, the CDR3 is TGCAGTGCAGACAGGGGGCCGGAGACAGATACGCAGTATTTT.

This clonotype was detected ten times or more. V gene TRBV7-9 combines with J gene TRBJ2-2; 8 bases are a match to TRBD2. The CDR3 is made up of 14 amino acids. The V gene end was trimmed by 3 bases and the J gene end by 7 bases; junction bases not matched to a gene: 4. Per the germline V gene, CDR1 is SEHNR and CDR2 is FQNEAQ (reference sequence). The CDR3 sequence: CASSFSGDDGELFF. CDR3 sequence (DNA): TGTGCCAGCAGCTTTAGCGGGGACGACGGGGAGCTGTTTTTT.

This clonotype was recorded many times. This chain links TRBV15 with TRBJ1-1; maybe TRBD1 (6 bases). Germline loops: CDR1 LNHNV, CDR2 YYDKDF (reference sequence). This CDR3 is built from 18 residues. Trimming removed 0 bases from V and 1 base from J, with 18 bases in between. The CDR3: CATSRDQGIGNSNTEAFF. The CDR3 DNA is TGTGCCACCAGCAGAGATCAGGGGATTGGTAACTCGAACACTGAAGCTTTCTTT.

This clonotype was seen at least ten times. This chain joins TRBV28 and TRBJ2-3, with TRBD1 matching over 7 bases. V shed 3 bases, J shed 2 bases, and the junction held 11 bases outside the gene matches. This CDR3 is 17 amino acids long. Germline CDR1 MDHEN, CDR2 SYDVKM. The CDR3 DNA follows: TGTGCCAGCAGTTTTTACTCCCGGGACAGAGACACAGATACGCAGTATTTT. This gives the protein CASSFYSRDRDTDTQYF.